The next 31 T cell receptor beta chains were all read from a single sample in a study of chemoradiotherapy in HPV16-positive cancers. The repertoire was sequenced with immunoSEQ multiplex PCR; TCRdb's copy has only in-frame clones and lacks some. The table records about 5,700 clones, roughly 92% of them present only once. The material sequenced was blood, taken from a patient who underwent chemoradiotherapy. The receptors were sampled from a human donor with HPV-associated anogenital cancer.

The sample holds one count of this clone. The V and J genes are TRBV10-3 and TRBJ2-7, with 8 bases matching TRBD1. The V gene end was trimmed by 4 bases and the J gene end by 3 bases; junction bases not matched to a gene: 2. Germline CDR1 ENHRY, CDR2 SYGVKD. The CDR3 contains 13 residues. The CDR3 nucleotides read TGTGCCATCAGTGGGGACAGGATCTACGAGCAGTACTTC. Protein: CAISGDRIYEQYF.

This clone has a single count. The chain recombines TRBV5-1 with TRBJ1-1; maybe TRBD1 (6 bases). Germline lookup yields CDR1 SGHRS and CDR2 YFSETQ. V dropped 2 bases and J dropped 11 bases, with 16 bases sitting between them. This CDR3 comprises 13 residues. The CDR3 region has the DNA TGCGCCAGCAGCTTCGGCAGGGGCCGCGGGGCTTTCTTT. It specifies CASSFGRGRGAFF.

The chain employs TRBV5-8 and TRBJ1-2, with 9 nucleotides matching TRBD1. Trimming removed 4 bases from V and 3 bases from J; junction bases left unmatched: 4. Per the germline V gene, CDR1 is SGHTS and CDR2 is YDEGEE. There are 14 residues in the CDR3. CDR3 region: CASSPGQGYYGYTF. In DNA, the CDR3 is TGTGCCAGCAGCCCGGGACAGGGCTACTATGGCTACACCTTC.

This clone was observed a single time. The chain couples TRBV15 to TRBJ2-2; maybe TRBD1 (6 bases). Trimming took 0 bases from V and 2 from J, leaving 10 bases between them. Germline CDR1 LNHNV, CDR2 YYDKDF (reference sequence). The CDR3 runs to 16 residues. CDR3 in amino acids: CATSREAGDNTGELFF. The CDR3 nucleotides read TGTGCCACCAGCAGAGAGGCAGGGGACAACACCGGGGAGCTGTTTTTT.

J is TRBJ2-3 and V is TRBV7-9; tentative D call: TRBD2 (6 bases). The germline V and J ends were trimmed by 5 bases and 4 bases, with 10 bases remaining between them. Germline-derived CDR1 and CDR2 are SEHNR and FQNEAQ (reference sequence). This CDR3 has 13 amino acids. CDR3 bases: TGTGCCAGCAGCGCGGGGACCTCAGATACGCAGTATTTT. Amino acid sequence: CASSAGTSDTQYF. The full variable domain, with the rest looked up from reference TRBV7-9 and TRBJ2-3, is DTGVSQNPRHKITKRGQNVTFRCDPISEHNRLYWYRQTLGQGPEFLTYFQNEAQLEKSRLLSDRFSAERPKGSFSTLEIQRTEQGDSAMYLCASSAGTSDTQYFGPGTRLTVL.

The chain couples TRBV13 to TRBJ2-7; D is ambiguous. The CDR3 has 15 amino acids. Trimming stripped 4 bases from V and 0 bases from J, with 13 bases between. In germline, CDR1 is PRHDT, CDR2 FYEKMQ (reference sequence). CDR3 DNA sequence: TGTGCCAGCAGCTCAAGGACCACCACCTCCTACGAGCAGTACTTC. This translates into CASSSRTTTSYEQYF. The full variable domain, rest sourced from reference TRBV13 and TRBJ2-7, is AAGVIQSPRHLIKEKRETATLKCYPIPRHDTVYWYQQGPGQDPQFLISFYEKMQSDKGSIPDRFSAQQFSDYHSELNMSSLELGDSALYFCASSSRTTTSYEQYFGPGTRLTVT.

V usage is TRBV6-5 and J usage is TRBJ1-2; unclear D gene. The CDR3 length is 12 residues. Germline V lookup: CDR1 MNHEY, CDR2 SVGAGI. V lost 6 bases and J lost 6, with 11 bases in between. CDR3 DNA sequence: TGTGCCAGCAGGACTAGATGGGATGGCTACACCTTC. Protein: CASRTRWDGYTF.

This clone was found a few times. This specimen includes other DNA sequences encoding the same CDR3. The chain carries TRBV7-9 and TRBJ2-2; D unresolved. CDR3 size: 13 residues. The V and J ends lost 4 bases and 5 bases respectively, with 8 bases between them. CDR1 and CDR2 (germline): SEHNR, FQNEAQ (reference sequence). The CDR3 loop is CASSSVGTGELFF. The CDR3 DNA reads as TGTGCCAGCAGCTCAGTCGGGACCGGGGAGCTGTTTTTT.

V is TRBV4-1 and J is TRBJ2-7; TRBD1 agrees at 8 bases. The trim removed 4 bases at V and 4 bases at J, leaving 9 bases unmatched. CDR3 length: 15 amino acids. In germline, CDR1 is MGHRA, CDR2 YSYEKL. The CDR3, as DNA: TGCGCCAGCAGCCGTCAGACAGGGGTTACGTACGAGCAGTACTTC. This encodes CASSRQTGVTYEQYF.

As regards this clone: This specimen includes other DNA sequences encoding the same CDR3. The V call is TRBV7-6, the J call TRBJ2-1; D not certain. The germline V gene has CDR1 SGHVS and CDR2 FNYEAQ. The CDR3 is 14 amino acids. Trimming cost V 5 bases and J 3 bases, with 11 bases left between them. CDR3: CASSPRTDYNEQFF. CDR3 in DNA: TGTGCCAGCAGCCCCCGTACAGACTACAATGAGCAGTTCTTC. Based on the CDR3 plus reference TRBV7-6 and TRBJ2-1, the full variable domain is GAGVSQSPRYKVTKRGQDVALRCDPISGHVSLYWYRQALGQGPEFLTYFNYEAQQDKSGLPNDRFSAERPEGSISTLTIQRTEQRDSAMYRCASSPRTDYNEQFFGPGTRLTVL.

The gene calls are TRBV4-3 and TRBJ2-1, with TRBD2 identical over 8 bases. CDR3 length: 16 residues. Germline V gene data show CDR1 as LGHNA and CDR2 as YSLEER. Unmatched junction bases numbered 4, after V lost 3 bases and J lost 0 bases. CDR3 protein: CASSQIAGSSYNEQFF. The CDR3 DNA follows: TGCGCCAGCAGCCAGATAGCGGGGAGCTCCTACAATGAGCAGTTCTTC.

This clone has only one observation. This chain joins TRBV2 and TRBJ1-3; a weak D match, TRBD1 (6 bases). Trimming removed 5 bases from V and 4 bases from J, with 12 bases in between. CDR3 length: 14 residues. Germline V gene sequence: CDR1 SNHLY, CDR2 FYNNEI. For the CDR3, the DNA is TGTGCCAGCAGTCCACAGGGTTGGGGAAACACCATATATTTT. As protein: CASSPQGWGNTIYF.

This clone was observed once. This chain uses TRBV6-4 with TRBJ2-3; 7 nucleotides match TRBD1. The CDR3 has 15 residues. The J segment lost 4 bases and the V segment lost 6 bases, leaving 10 bases of the junction unmatched. The germline V gene encodes CDR1 MRHNA and CDR2 SNTAGT. CDR3 nucleotides: TGTGCCAGCAGGAGACAGGGCATAAGGTCAGATACGCAGTATTTT. Its protein is CASRRQGIRSDTQYF.

The genes are TRBV19 and TRBJ2-7; TRBD1 is a possible D gene (6 bases). This CDR3 region has 14 residues. The germline V gene encodes CDR1 LNHDA and CDR2 SQIVND (reference sequence). Trimming cost V 6 bases and J 0 bases, with 12 bases left between them. The CDR3 is CASREQGSSYEQYF. The CDR3 bases are TGTGCCAGTAGGGAACAGGGAAGCTCCTACGAGCAGTACTTC.

The chain has TRBV19 and TRBJ1-2; TRBD1 is a possible D gene (5 bases). The CDR3 is 14 residues long. The V end lost 6 bases, the J end lost 5 bases, and 16 bases lay between the germline ends. Germline assignment: CDR1 LNHDA and CDR2 SQIVND (reference sequence). CDR3: CASRRAGGFYGYTF. In DNA, the CDR3 is TGTGCCAGTAGGAGGGCGGGGGGTTTTTATGGCTACACCTTC.

The CDR3 coding sequence is TGTGCCAGCAGCCTGACTAGCGGGAGGGCCAATGAGCAGTTCTTC. Its translation is CASSLTSGRANEQFF. The V call is TRBV7-8, the J call TRBJ2-1; 14 bases agree with TRBD2. CDR1 SGHVS and CDR2 FQNEAQ come from the germline V gene. The CDR3 sequence is 15 residues long. Unmatched junction bases numbered 3, after V lost 5 bases and J lost 6 bases.

The chain joins TRBV11-3 to TRBJ2-2; possible D gene TRBD2, 6 bases. The V end was cut by 5 bases, the J end by 6 bases, with 10 bases between. CDR1 is SGHNT, CDR2 YENEEA, per germline. The CDR3 is 13 amino acids. CDR3 amino acids: CASSRRDPGELFF. DNA of the CDR3: TGTGCCAGCAGCCGGCGGGACCCCGGGGAGCTGTTTTTT.

The V gene is TRBV19, the J gene TRBJ2-1; 9 bases line up with TRBD1. With 11 bases clipped from V and 9 bases from J, the junction kept 8 bases outside the gene matches. The germline CDR1 and CDR2 sequences are LNHDA and SQIVND (reference sequence). The CDR3 covers 12 residues. DNA for the CDR3: TGTGCCTCGGGACAGGGCATCCTTGAGCAGTTCTTC. It specifies CASGQGILEQFF.

The chain employs TRBV7-2 and TRBJ1-1, with a possible D match to TRBD1 (6 bases). This CDR3 spans 15 amino acids. Germline loops: CDR1 SGHTA, CDR2 FQGNSA. The germline V and J ends were trimmed by 5 bases and 8 bases, with 21 bases remaining between them. The CDR3 DNA follows: TGTGCCAGCAGCACACGAGGACGAGCCGGGACAGAAGCTTTCTTT. Amino acids: CASSTRGRAGTEAFF.

The chain couples TRBV7-2 to TRBJ1-1, with D possibly TRBD1 on 6 matching bases. Trimming removed 5 bases at V and 1 base at J, with 11 bases between. This CDR3 spans 14 amino acids. From germline, CDR1 is SGHTA and CDR2 FQGNSA. The CDR3 is CASSARQANTEAFF. In DNA form, the CDR3 reads TGTGCCAGCAGCGCCAGACAGGCGAACACTGAAGCTTTCTTT.

As to this clone: The junction departs from germline at one end; a sequencing error may be responsible. This chain uses TRBV7-3 with TRBJ2-2, with D tentatively TRBD2 (5 bases). Germline V gene sequence: CDR1 SGHTA, CDR2 FQGTGA. The CDR3 is 14 residues long. CDR3 in amino acids: CASSPYGNSGELFF. CDR3 DNA sequence: TGTGCCAGCAGCCCGTACGGGAACAGCGGGGAGCTGTTTTTT.

The V gene is TRBV10-2, the J gene TRBJ2-7, with 7 bases identical to TRBD2. J lost 0 bases, V lost 1 base, and 3 bases had no gene match. The CDR3 is 15 residues long. From germline, CDR1 is WSHSY and CDR2 SAAADI. CDR3 sequence: CASSEYSGGSYEQYF. The DNA of the CDR3 is TGCGCCAGCAGTGAGTACTCGGGAGGCTCCTACGAGCAGTACTTC.

The V gene is TRBV4-3, the J gene TRBJ2-5; 12 nucleotides agree with TRBD2. With V trimmed by 4 bases and J by 5 bases, 2 bases remained unmatched. The V gene's germline CDR1 is LGHNA and CDR2 YSLEER. The length of the CDR3 is 14 residues. CDR3 coding DNA: TGCGCCAGCAGCCGTACTAGCGGGAGGGAGACCCAGTACTTC. Its protein is CASSRTSGRETQYF.

This rearrangement joins TRBV5-6 to TRBJ1-1, with 7 bases lining up with TRBD1. Germline V lookup: CDR1 SGHDT, CDR2 YYEEEE. The V segment lost 4 bases and the J segment 9 bases; nucleotides outside the gene matches: 6. This CDR3 spans 12 amino acids. The CDR3 spells CASSQGEVKAFF. The CDR3 region has the DNA TGTGCCAGCAGCCAGGGGGAAGTAAAAGCTTTCTTT.

The table lists this clone with a count of one. The CDR3 coding sequence is TGTGCCAGCAGCACATTCGGGGGGGCGTTTGGAGATACGCAGTATTTT. It specifies CASSTFGGAFGDTQYF. The chain links TRBV5-5 to TRBJ2-3, with 8 positions matching TRBD2. The germline gives CDR1 SGHKS, CDR2 YYEKEE (reference sequence). CDR3 size: 16 residues. V trimming: 4 bases; J trimming: 5 bases; junction bases outside the gene matches: 12.

This chain links TRBV28 with TRBJ1-5; 9 positions agree with TRBD1. CDR1 and CDR2 (germline): MDHEN, SYDVKM. V was pared by 4 bases and J by 7 bases, with 8 bases of the junction left unmatched. The length of the CDR3 is 15 residues. Here the CDR3 reads CASSSTGTGYQPQHF. The CDR3 bases are TGTGCCAGCAGTTCCACCGGGACAGGGTACCAGCCCCAGCATTTT.

This sequence joins TRBV11-2 and TRBJ2-1; 9 nucleotides match TRBD2. Germline V gives CDR1 SGHAT, CDR2 FQNNGV. V lost 6 bases and J lost 8; bases outside the gene matches: 8. The CDR3 is 14 amino acids. The CDR3 sequence is CASRHSGRSDEQFF. Written as DNA, the CDR3 is TGTGCCAGCAGACACAGCGGGAGGAGTGATGAGCAGTTCTTC.

The table lists this clone with a few counts. V usage is TRBV27 and J usage is TRBJ2-2; D gene unclear. Germline V gives CDR1 MNHEY, CDR2 SMNVEV (reference sequence). The CDR3 consists of 14 residues. Trimming pared 7 bases from V and 4 bases from J, leaving 13 bases between. The DNA for the CDR3 is TGTGCCAGCACGAGGCAACCCGGCACCGGGGAGCTGTTTTTT. This encodes CASTRQPGTGELFF.

This sequence joins TRBV4-3 and TRBJ2-2; D not certain. Trimming removed 4 bases from V and 0 bases from J, with 9 bases in between. Germline lookup yields CDR1 LGHNA and CDR2 YSLEER. This CDR3 has 15 residues. CDR3 region: CASSPYTANTGELFF. DNA of the CDR3: TGCGCCAGCAGCCCTTACACTGCGAACACCGGGGAGCTGTTTTTT.

This sequence joins TRBV6-6 and TRBJ2-7; possibly TRBD1 for D (5 bases). Germline V CDR1 and CDR2: MNHNY, SVGAGI (reference sequence). The V and J ends lost 5 bases and 2 bases respectively, with 13 bases between them. This CDR3 spans 14 amino acids. In DNA, the CDR3 is TGTGCCAGCAGTCCTCTAGGGGTTCCCTACGAGCAGTACTTC. Translating it yields CASSPLGVPYEQYF.

The chain is built from TRBV6-1 and TRBJ2-1, with a weak D call TRBD1 (5 bases). V was cut by 7 bases and J by 3 bases, with 13 bases left in between. Germline assignment: CDR1 MNHNS and CDR2 SASEGT. CDR3 length equals 14 residues. DNA of the CDR3: TGTGCCAGCATCGAAGGGGAAGGCTACAATGAGCAGTTCTTC. It is translated as CASIEGEGYNEQFF.